This TCR beta chain was obtained from a study of T cell changes during pregnancy in multiple sclerosis. Repertoires were generated with immunoSEQ multiplex PCR, while TCRdb's copy carries only in-frame clones and drops some. This sample has more than 80,000 clones, with 85% to 95% found just once. This TCR was recovered from a female donor with multiple sclerosis, enrolled in a pregnancy study. This sample comprised peripheral blood, obtained after pregnancy.

CDR3 protein: CASSVGAGVMNTEAFF. The CDR3 region has the DNA TGTGCCAGCAGCGTAGGGGCAGGGGTAATGAACACTGAAGCTTTCTTT. The chain joins TRBV9 to TRBJ1-1; tentative D call: TRBD1 (6 bases). Trimming removed 0 bases from V and 0 bases from J, with 12 bases in between. CDR1 is SGDLS and CDR2 is YYNGEE in the germline V gene. The CDR3 loop spans 16 amino acids.